The clone carrying this TCR beta chain was counted a few times. This sample stems from a study of T cells after yellow fever vaccination. The germline gives CDR1 DFQATT, CDR2 SNEGSKA (reference sequence). The CDR3 has 15 residues. V lost 3 bases and J lost 9, with 21 bases in between. TCRdb re-analysed the 5' RACE reads in MiXCR, keeping a single row per CDR3 protein. The sample lists 500,000 to 650,000 distinct CDR3 sequences, 9% to 15% occurring once. The J gene is TRBJ2-4, the V gene TRBV20-1, with D possibly matching TRBD1 (7 bases). The specimen was PBMCs, collected on the day of the yellow fever booster vaccination. The sequence came from a man aged 30 to 39 who received the YFV17D yellow fever vaccine. CDR3 sequence (DNA): TGCAGTGCTAGGGGAGGAGACAGGGCGCGTCGCATTCAGTACTTC. It codes for CSARGGDRARRIQYF.